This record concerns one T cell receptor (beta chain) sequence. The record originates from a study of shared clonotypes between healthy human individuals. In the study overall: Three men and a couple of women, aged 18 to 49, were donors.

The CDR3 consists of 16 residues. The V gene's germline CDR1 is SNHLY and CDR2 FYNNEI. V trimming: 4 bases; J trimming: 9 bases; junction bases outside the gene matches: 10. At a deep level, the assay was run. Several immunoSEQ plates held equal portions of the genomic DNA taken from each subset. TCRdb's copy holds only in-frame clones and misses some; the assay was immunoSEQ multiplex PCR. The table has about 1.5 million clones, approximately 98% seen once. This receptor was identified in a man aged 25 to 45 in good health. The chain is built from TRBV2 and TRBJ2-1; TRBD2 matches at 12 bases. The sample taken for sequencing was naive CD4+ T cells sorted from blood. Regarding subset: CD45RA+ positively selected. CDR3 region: CASSGGLAGGPLEQFF. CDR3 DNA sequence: TGTGCCAGCAGTGGGGGTCTAGCGGGAGGGCCCCTTGAGCAGTTCTTC.